This passage covers 9 T cell receptor beta chains from one sample sequenced in a study of cytotoxic CD8 clonotypes in ibrutinib-treated CLL. Method: immunoSEQ multiplex PCR; TCRdb's copy keeps in-frame clones and lacks some. The data hold some 200,000 clones, with approximately 79% observed a single time. The sequences come from PBMCs, collected after 12 months of ibrutinib treatment. Receptor source: a human donor with chronic lymphocytic leukemia.

The genes are TRBV4-1 and TRBJ1-4, with 8 bases lining up with TRBD1. V was clipped by 1 base and J by 8 bases; unmatched bases: 9. This CDR3 has 16 residues. Per germline, CDR1 MGHRA and CDR2 YSYEKL. Here the CDR3 DNA reads TGCGCCAGCAGCCAAGCTGGTGACAGGGGAGGGGAAAAACTGTTTTTT. Its protein product is CASSQAGDRGGEKLFF.

Worth noting for this clone: Sequence at one end of the junction differs from germline and may be a read error. This chain uses TRBV6-5 with TRBJ1-4, with D uncertain. The CDR3 is 12 residues long. Germline V gene lookup returns CDR1 MNHEY and CDR2 SVGAGI. The chain's CDR3 is CASSRPNEKLFF. Written as DNA, the CDR3 is TGTGCCAGCAGTCGACCAAATGAAAAGCTGTTTTTT.

The genes are TRBV5-1 and TRBJ1-6, with TRBD1 as a possible D gene (6 bases). Per germline, CDR1 SGHRS and CDR2 YFSETQ. The CDR3 contains 14 residues. Trimming took off 4 bases at V and 7 bases at J, with 12 bases between the two ends. The CDR3 sequence is CASSTGQINSPLHF. CDR3 DNA: TGCGCCAGCAGCACCGGACAGATCAATTCACCCCTCCACTTT.

The J gene is TRBJ2-1, the V gene TRBV15; TRBD1 matches 11 bases. Germline V gene sequence: CDR1 LNHNV, CDR2 YYDKDF (reference sequence). The CDR3 length is 14 residues. V lost 8 bases, J lost 9 bases, and 9 bases stayed unmatched. The CDR3 bases are TGTGCCACCGGCCGGGACAGGGGGTCTGTTGAGCAGTTCTTC. Residues: CATGRDRGSVEQFF. The full variable domain, with the rest looked up from reference TRBV15 and TRBJ2-1, is DAMVIQNPRYQVTQFGKPVTLSCSQTLNHNVMYWYQQKSSQAPKLLFHYYDKDFNNEADTPDNFQSRRPNTSFCFLDIRSPGLGDTAMYLCATGRDRGSVEQFFGPGTRLTVL.

V and J are TRBV4-1 and TRBJ2-5; no clear D. This CDR3 is built from 14 residues. The V gene lost 1 base and the J gene lost 2 bases, with 8 bases spanning the gap. Germline V gene lookup returns CDR1 MGHRA and CDR2 YSYEKL. The CDR3, as DNA: TGCGCCAGCAGCCAAGGGGCACAGCAAGAGACCCAGTACTTC. Translating it yields CASSQGAQQETQYF.

In this sample, this clone turned up many times. The chain employs TRBV15 and TRBJ1-3; D is possibly TRBD1 (5 bases). V was shortened by 0 bases and J by 0 bases, with 9 bases between the two germline ends. Per germline, CDR1 LNHNV and CDR2 YYDKDF (reference sequence). The length of the CDR3 is 16 residues. The DNA for the CDR3 is TGTGCCACCAGCAGAGAGGGGCCAGGCTCTGGAAACACCATATATTTT. Residues: CATSREGPGSGNTIYF.

The chain carries TRBV2 and TRBJ2-1; 7 positions match TRBD1. The CDR3 contains 15 residues. Germline CDR1 is SNHLY and CDR2 is FYNNEI. The junction had 8 bases not matched to a gene; V was cut back by 4 bases and J by 5 bases. CDR3 amino acids: CASSGGQHWDNEQFF. The CDR3 DNA follows: TGTGCCAGCAGTGGGGGACAGCACTGGGACAATGAGCAGTTCTTC.

The V gene is TRBV6-1, the J gene TRBJ1-4; possible D gene TRBD1, 6 bases. This CDR3 is 14 amino acids long. Per germline, CDR1 MNHNS and CDR2 SASEGT. V shed 7 bases and J shed 8 bases, with 17 bases lying between them. The CDR3 sequence is CASTSGTIGEKLFF. The DNA for the CDR3 is TGTGCCAGCACCTCCGGGACAATCGGGGAAAAACTGTTTTTT.

V is TRBV7-2 and J is TRBJ1-5; D is ambiguous. V was cut by 5 bases and J by 3 bases, with 5 bases left in between. The CDR3 is 12 residues long. Germline V gene lookup returns CDR1 SGHTA and CDR2 FQGNSA. The CDR3: CASSLNNQPQHF. The CDR3 DNA reads as TGTGCCAGCAGCCTTAACAATCAGCCCCAGCATTTT. Full variable domain (remainder filled in from reference TRBV7-2 and TRBJ1-5): GAGVSQSPSNKVTEKGKDVELRCDPISGHTALYWYRQSLGQGLEFLIYFQGNSAPDKSGLPSDRFSAERTGGSVSTLTIQRTQQEDSAVYLCASSLNNQPQHFGDGTRLSIL.